This TCR beta chain was observed in a study of blood T cell repertoires in COVID-19. Study-level background: COVID-19 samples collected from the United States, Italy and Spain covered acute and convalescent phases. In each case, the material was cDNA or gDNA derived from T cells, B-cell-depleted T cells, or PBMCs.

Under the authors' procedure: Reference gene primer amplification in the assay estimated nucleated cell counts. TCRdb keeps only in-frame clones here, not all; method: immunoSEQ multiplex PCR. V and J calls and clone size are given by that table; D and trimming were obtained from the DNA. The sample has about 180,000 clones, roughly 90% seen once. The TCR originated in a woman between 50 and 59 years old with acute or convalescent COVID-19. The specimen sequenced was peripheral blood.

CDR3 DNA sequence: TGTGCCAGCAGCCCCCCAGGCGAGACCCAGTACTTC. This codes for CASSPPGETQYF. The J gene is TRBJ2-5, the V gene TRBV6-5; D is unclear. The germline V and J ends were trimmed by 6 bases and 5 bases, with 10 bases remaining between them. The germline V gene has CDR1 MNHEY and CDR2 SVGAGI. CDR3 size: 12 residues.